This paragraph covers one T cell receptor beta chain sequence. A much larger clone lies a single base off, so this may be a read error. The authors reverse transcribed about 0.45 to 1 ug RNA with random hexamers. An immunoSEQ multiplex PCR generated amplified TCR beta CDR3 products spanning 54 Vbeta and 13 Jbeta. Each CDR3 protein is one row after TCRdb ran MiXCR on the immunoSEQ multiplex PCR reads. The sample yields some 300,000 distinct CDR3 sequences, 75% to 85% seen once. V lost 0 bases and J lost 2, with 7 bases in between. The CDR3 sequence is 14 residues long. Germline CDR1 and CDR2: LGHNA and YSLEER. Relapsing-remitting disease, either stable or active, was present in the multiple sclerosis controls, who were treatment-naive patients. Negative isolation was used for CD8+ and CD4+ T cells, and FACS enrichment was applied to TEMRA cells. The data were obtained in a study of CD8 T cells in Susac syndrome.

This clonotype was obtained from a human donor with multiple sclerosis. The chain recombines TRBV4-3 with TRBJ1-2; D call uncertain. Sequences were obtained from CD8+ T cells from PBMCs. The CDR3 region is CASSQDKENYGYTF. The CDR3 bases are TGCGCCAGCAGCCAAGATAAGGAAAACTATGGCTACACCTTC.